One and the same sample provided the 24 T cell receptor beta chains below, sequenced in a study of beta chain features in type 1 diabetes. No antigen has been assigned to these receptors. Study observations and caveats: In every one of the four CD4+ subsets, TCRB CDR3s were moderately but significantly shorter in Type 1 diabetes patients.

The investigators reverse transcribed all of the isolated RNA, so they sequenced expressed TCRB transcripts. The data were produced by immunoSEQ multiplex PCR, yet TCRdb's version contains in-frame clones alone and is incomplete. The data hold hundreds of thousands of clones, with over 11% observed a single time. What was sequenced was naive CD4+ T cells from blood. The receptors stem from a man aged 18-30 years with type 1 diabetes.

This clone came up a few times. The rearrangement links TRBV6-1 to TRBJ2-3, with D perhaps TRBD2 (5 bases). The CDR3 has 13 amino acids. Looked up from germline, CDR1 is MNHNS and CDR2 is SASEGT. CDR3 loop: CAGRDGGTDTQYF. CDR3 DNA: TGTGCAGGCCGGGATGGGGGCACAGATACGCAGTATTTT.

This clone appeared a few times. V and J are TRBV7-2 and TRBJ2-7, with 7 bases matching TRBD1. The CDR3 runs to 14 residues. The trim removed 1 base at V and 2 bases at J, leaving 2 bases unmatched. Germline assignment: CDR1 SGHTA and CDR2 FQGNSA. CDR3 protein: CASSLGQGTYEQYF. The CDR3 DNA sequence: TGTGCCAGCAGCTTAGGACAGGGTACCTACGAGCAGTACTTC. The full variable domain, with the rest looked up from reference TRBV7-2 and TRBJ2-7, is GAGVSQSPSNKVTEKGKDVELRCDPISGHTALYWYRQSLGQGLEFLIYFQGNSAPDKSGLPSDRFSAERTGGSVSTLTIQRTQQEDSAVYLCASSLGQGTYEQYFGPGTRLTVT.

The rearrangement links TRBV9 to TRBJ2-1, with 9 nucleotides matching TRBD2. The CDR3 extends over 15 amino acids. The germline V gene has CDR1 SGDLS and CDR2 YYNGEE. Germline trimming cut 4 bases from V and 5 bases from J; bases unmatched to any gene: 7. Here the CDR3 DNA reads TGTGCCAGCAGCCCCAGCGGGAGGCCCAACAATGAGCAGTTCTTC. Translated: CASSPSGRPNNEQFF.

This clone showed up just a few times. CDR3 nucleotides: TGTGCCAGCAGTACTCGACAGGACCACGAGCAGTACTTC. This gives the protein CASSTRQDHEQYF. The rearrangement joins TRBV27 to TRBJ2-7; tentative D call: TRBD1 (6 bases). V was clipped by 5 bases and J by 5 bases, with 13 bases between them. The CDR3 runs to 13 residues. Germline-derived CDR1 and CDR2 are MNHEY and SMNVEV (reference sequence).

This clone was recorded a few times. This sequence joins TRBV4-3 and TRBJ1-2; D is possibly TRBD1 (6 bases). The CDR3 extends over 17 amino acids. V was shortened by 1 base and J by 4 bases, with 19 bases between the two germline ends. Germline CDR1 LGHNA, CDR2 YSLEER. CDR3 residues: CASSQGLQGYLGYGYTF. DNA of the CDR3: TGCGCCAGCAGCCAAGGTCTCCAGGGGTACCTAGGCTATGGCTACACCTTC.

This clone has more than one count but fewer than ten. Other DNA sequences in this specimen translate into the identical CDR3. The J gene is TRBJ2-7, the V gene TRBV7-9; D is unresolved. The CDR3 has 12 amino acids. Germline CDR1 and CDR2: SEHNR and FQNEAQ (reference sequence). V was trimmed by 5 bases and J by 0 bases, leaving 5 bases between them. CDR3 DNA: TGTGCCAGCAGCCCACTCTCCTACGAGCAGTACTTC. Protein: CASSPLSYEQYF.

The chain couples TRBV30 to TRBJ2-7; D is unclear. Germline loops: CDR1 GTSNPN, CDR2 SVGIG (reference sequence). CDR3 length: 13 residues. Trimming cost V 1 base and J 2 bases, with 9 bases left between them. The chain's CDR3 is CAWSASSPYEQYF. The CDR3 DNA sequence: TGTGCCTGGAGTGCCTCTTCTCCCTACGAGCAGTACTTC.

The rearrangement links TRBV5-5 to TRBJ1-5; D remains unclear. The CDR3 extends over 15 amino acids. V lost 0 bases to trimming and J lost 1 base, with 8 bases between them. Germline V gives CDR1 SGHKS, CDR2 YYEKEE (reference sequence). CDR3: CASSLGLLSNQPQHF. The CDR3 nucleotides read TGTGCCAGCAGCTTGGGGCTGCTGAGCAATCAGCCCCAGCATTTT.

The V call is TRBV11-2, the J call TRBJ1-5; no clear D. The CDR3 runs 13 residues. Germline V lookup: CDR1 SGHAT, CDR2 FQNNGV. V lost 5 bases and J lost 3, with 8 bases in between. Written as DNA, the CDR3 is TGTGCCAGCAGCCTGGATATCAATCAGCCCCAGCATTTT. It yields the protein CASSLDINQPQHF.

The J gene is TRBJ2-1, the V gene TRBV14; 9 positions match TRBD2. CDR1 SGHDN and CDR2 FVKESK come from the germline V gene. Trimming at V came to 0 bases and at J to 8 bases, leaving 11 bases not matched to a gene. The CDR3 consists of 17 residues. The CDR3 sequence is CASSQDIIRLAVDEQFF. CDR3 DNA sequence: TGTGCCAGCAGCCAAGATATTATTCGACTAGCGGTGGATGAGCAGTTCTTC.

This clone was observed at least ten times. This rearrangement joins TRBV16 to TRBJ1-3; no clear D gene. The germline CDR1 and CDR2 sequences are KGHSY and FQNENV. The V gene lost 0 bases and the J gene lost 0 bases, with 9 bases spanning the gap. The CDR3 totals 16 residues. For the CDR3, the DNA is TGTGCCAGCAGCCAATCGGATGGACTCTCTGGAAACACCATATATTTT. It codes for CASSQSDGLSGNTIYF.

CDR3 nucleotides: TGTGCCAGCAGTCACAGGATCACGGAGCAGTTCTTC. It encodes CASSHRITEQFF. The V gene is TRBV6-7, the J gene TRBJ2-1; tentatively, D is TRBD1 (5 bases). TRBV6-7 is annotated as an ORF whose role is uncertain. Trimming shortened V by 5 bases and J by 10 bases, and 12 bases separated the two germline ends. This CDR3 region has 12 residues.

Details on this clone: The sample contains more than one DNA sequence encoding this CDR3. The rearrangement uses TRBV5-1 and TRBJ2-7; 9 positions match TRBD2. The CDR3 contains 15 residues. V shed 0 bases, J shed 4 bases, and the junction held 5 bases outside the gene matches. The germline gives CDR1 SGHRS, CDR2 YFSETQ. This CDR3 reads CASSLGLADVYEQYF. The CDR3 bases are TGCGCCAGCAGCTTGGGACTAGCGGACGTTTACGAGCAGTACTTC.

This clone has more than one count but fewer than ten. The chain joins TRBV19 to TRBJ1-6; a weak D match, TRBD1 (5 bases). This CDR3 has 14 amino acids. Germline V gene data show CDR1 as LNHDA and CDR2 as SQIVND (reference sequence). The ends were cut back, 8 bases at V and 6 bases at J, with 14 bases in the middle. CDR3: CASGRAGGNSPLHF. Written as DNA, the CDR3 is TGTGCCAGTGGCAGGGCAGGTGGTAATTCACCCCTCCACTTT.

CDR3 protein: CASSLDPGRETQYF. CDR3 nucleotide sequence: TGTGCCAGCAGCTTAGACCCAGGGAGAGAGACCCAGTACTTC. The chain employs TRBV7-2 and TRBJ2-5; D could derive from TRBD1 or TRBD2 (5 bases each). Per the germline V gene, CDR1 is SGHTA and CDR2 is FQGNSA. This CDR3 has 14 residues. The V end lost 1 base, the J end lost 4 bases, and 10 bases lay between the germline ends.

J is TRBJ1-1 and V is TRBV30; 11 nucleotides match TRBD1. The CDR3 extends over 13 amino acids. CDR1 is GTSNPN, CDR2 SVGIG, per germline (reference sequence). Losses at the gene ends were 2 bases for V and 6 bases for J; bases not matched to a gene: 2. CDR3 sequence: CAWSPDRGPEAFF. The DNA of the CDR3 is TGTGCCTGGAGTCCGGACAGGGGGCCTGAAGCTTTCTTT.

This clone was observed a few times. This rearrangement joins TRBV2 to TRBJ2-7; 8 nucleotides match TRBD1. Germline V CDR1 and CDR2: SNHLY, FYNNEI. The CDR3 sequence is 15 residues long. Germline trimming cut 6 bases from V and 2 bases from J; bases unmatched to any gene: 9. The CDR3 DNA follows: TGTGCCAGCAGGCCAGGGGGCACGATACCCTACGAGCAGTACTTC. Its translation: CASRPGGTIPYEQYF.

This clone has a handful of counts. This chain uses TRBV9 with TRBJ1-5; no definite D call. Germline assignment: CDR1 SGDLS and CDR2 YYNGEE. Trimming shortened V by 0 bases and J by 11 bases, and 12 bases separated the two germline ends. The CDR3 has 13 amino acids. CDR3 sequence: CASSVDSQGTQHF. The CDR3 DNA reads TGTGCCAGCAGCGTAGACAGTCAAGGGACCCAGCATTTT. The full variable domain, with the rest looked up from reference TRBV9 and TRBJ1-5, is DSGVTQTPKHLITATGQRVTLRCSPRSGDLSVYWYQQSLDQGLQFLIQYYNGEERAKGNILERFSAQQFPDLHSELNLSSLELGDSALYFCASSVDSQGTQHFGDGTRLSIL.

The chain uses TRBV9 and TRBJ2-2; D not resolved. The CDR3 has 16 residues. Germline V gives CDR1 SGDLS, CDR2 YYNGEE. The germline V and J ends were trimmed by 0 bases and 0 bases, with 9 bases remaining between them. CDR3 amino acids: CASSVESVSNTGELFF. Written as DNA, the CDR3 is TGTGCCAGCAGCGTAGAAAGCGTTTCGAACACCGGGGAGCTGTTTTTT.

This clone was seen a handful of times. The J gene is TRBJ1-5, the V gene TRBV30, with D unresolved. CDR1 is GTSNPN and CDR2 is SVGIG in the germline V gene (reference sequence). The CDR3 contains 12 residues. V was clipped by 5 bases and J by 9 bases, with 14 bases between them. CDR3 in DNA: TGTGCCTGGGGACGGGTAGGTGGGCCCCAGCATTTT. This sequence encodes CAWGRVGGPQHF.

This chain connects TRBV11-2 to TRBJ2-1, with D uncertain. V lost 2 bases to trimming and J lost 9 bases, with 5 bases between them. This CDR3 comprises 11 residues. The germline gives CDR1 SGHAT, CDR2 FQNNGV. In nucleotides, the CDR3 is TGTGCCAGCAGCTTACAGGCTGAGCAGTTCTTC. It is translated as CASSLQAEQFF.

DNA of the CDR3: TGTGCCAGCAGCACCCGTGCGGGCAGGGGCATTAGCAATCAGCCCCAGCATTTT. Encoded protein: CASSTRAGRGISNQPQHF. This chain connects TRBV9 to TRBJ1-5; TRBD1 might be the D (6 bases). The CDR3 loop spans 18 amino acids. In germline, CDR1 is SGDLS, CDR2 YYNGEE. The germline V and J ends were trimmed by 4 bases and 0 bases, with 20 bases remaining between them.

A few counts support this clone. The rearrangement links TRBV4-1 to TRBJ1-5, with D possibly matching TRBD1 (5 bases). Germline V lookup: CDR1 MGHRA, CDR2 YSYEKL. The CDR3 extends over 16 amino acids. Trimming removed 5 bases at V and 6 bases at J, with 20 bases between. The CDR3 sequence is CASSNFPRQGGQPQHF. The CDR3 DNA reads as TGCGCCAGCAGCAATTTTCCAAGGCAGGGAGGTCAGCCCCAGCATTTT.

This clone was counted once. This chain links TRBV19 with TRBJ1-2; D call uncertain. The CDR3 loop spans 13 amino acids. Germline V gene data show CDR1 as LNHDA and CDR2 as SQIVND (reference sequence). Trimming took 4 bases from V and 2 from J, leaving 8 bases between them. CDR3 region: CASSTSANYGYTF. In nucleotides, the CDR3 is TGTGCCAGTAGTACCAGTGCCAACTATGGCTACACCTTC. Full variable domain (outside the CDR3, taken from reference TRBV19 and TRBJ1-2): DGGITQSPKYLFRKEGQNVTLSCEQNLNHDAMYWYRQDPGQGLRLIYYSQIVNDFQKGDIAEGYSVSREKKESFPLTVTSAQKNPTAFYLCASSTSANYGYTFGSGTRLTVV.